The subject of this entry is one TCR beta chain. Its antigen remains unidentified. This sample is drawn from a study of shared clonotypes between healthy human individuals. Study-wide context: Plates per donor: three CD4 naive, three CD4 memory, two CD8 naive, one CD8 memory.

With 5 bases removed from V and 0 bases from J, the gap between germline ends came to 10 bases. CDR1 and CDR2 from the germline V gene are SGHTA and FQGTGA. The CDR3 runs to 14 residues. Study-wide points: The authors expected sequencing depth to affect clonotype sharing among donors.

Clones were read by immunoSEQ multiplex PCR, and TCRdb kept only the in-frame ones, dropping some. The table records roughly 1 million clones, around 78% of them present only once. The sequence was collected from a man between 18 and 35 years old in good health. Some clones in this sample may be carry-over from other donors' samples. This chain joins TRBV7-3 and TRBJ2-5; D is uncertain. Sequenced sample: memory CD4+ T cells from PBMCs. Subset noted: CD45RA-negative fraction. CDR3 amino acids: CASSPAGNQETQYF. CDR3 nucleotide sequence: TGTGCCAGCAGCCCGGCAGGCAACCAAGAGACCCAGTACTTC.